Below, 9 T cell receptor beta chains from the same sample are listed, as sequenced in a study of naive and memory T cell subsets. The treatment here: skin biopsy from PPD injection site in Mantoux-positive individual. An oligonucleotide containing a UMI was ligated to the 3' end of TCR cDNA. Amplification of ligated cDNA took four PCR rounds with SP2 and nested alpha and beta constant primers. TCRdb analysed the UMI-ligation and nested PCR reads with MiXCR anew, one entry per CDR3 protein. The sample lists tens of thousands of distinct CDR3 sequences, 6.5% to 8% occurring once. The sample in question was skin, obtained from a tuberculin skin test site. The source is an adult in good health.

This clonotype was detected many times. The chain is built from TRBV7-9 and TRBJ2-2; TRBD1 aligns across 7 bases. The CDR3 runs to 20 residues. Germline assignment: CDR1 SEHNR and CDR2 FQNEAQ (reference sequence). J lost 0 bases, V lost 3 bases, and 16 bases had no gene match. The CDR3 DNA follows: TGTGCCAGCAGCTTGAAGATGCCGGGACAGAGGCCGACGAACACCGGGGAGCTGTTTTTT. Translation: CASSLKMPGQRPTNTGELFF.

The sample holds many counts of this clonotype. The CDR3 loop reads CASSSYLNYGYTF. In DNA, the CDR3 is TGTGCCAGCAGCTCGTACCTAAACTATGGCTACACCTTC. V is TRBV7-2 and J is TRBJ1-2; D uncertain. Trimming removed 4 bases at V and 2 bases at J, with 8 bases between. The CDR3 runs 13 residues. Germline lookup yields CDR1 SGHTA and CDR2 FQGNSA.

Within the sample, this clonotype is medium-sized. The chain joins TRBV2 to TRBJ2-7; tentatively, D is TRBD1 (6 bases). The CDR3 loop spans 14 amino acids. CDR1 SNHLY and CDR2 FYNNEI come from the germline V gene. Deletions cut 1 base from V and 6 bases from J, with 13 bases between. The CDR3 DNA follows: TGTGCCAGCAGTGAAGGGTCGCACAGGGCCGAGCAGTACTTC. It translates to CASSEGSHRAEQYF. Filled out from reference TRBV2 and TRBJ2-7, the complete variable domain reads EPEVTQTPSHQVTQMGQEVILRCVPISNHLYFYWYRQILGQKVEFLVSFYNNEISEKSEIFDDQFSVERPDGSNFTLKIRSTKLEDSAMYFCASSEGSHRAEQYFGPGTRLTVT.

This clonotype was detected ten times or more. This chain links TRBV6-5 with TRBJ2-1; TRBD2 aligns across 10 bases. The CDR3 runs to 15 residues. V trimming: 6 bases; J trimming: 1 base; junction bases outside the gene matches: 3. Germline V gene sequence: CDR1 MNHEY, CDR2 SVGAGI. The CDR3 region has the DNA TGTGCCAGCAGGGATAGCGGGGGGTCCTACAATGAGCAGTTCTTC. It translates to CASRDSGGSYNEQFF.

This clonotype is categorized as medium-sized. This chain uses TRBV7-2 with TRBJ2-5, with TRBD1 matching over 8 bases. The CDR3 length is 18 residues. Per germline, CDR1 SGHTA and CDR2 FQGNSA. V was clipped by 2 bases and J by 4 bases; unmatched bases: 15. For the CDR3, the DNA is TGTGCCAGCAGCTTACGGACAGGGTTCTCATTCCAGTTAGAGACCCAGTACTTC. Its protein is CASSLRTGFSFQLETQYF.

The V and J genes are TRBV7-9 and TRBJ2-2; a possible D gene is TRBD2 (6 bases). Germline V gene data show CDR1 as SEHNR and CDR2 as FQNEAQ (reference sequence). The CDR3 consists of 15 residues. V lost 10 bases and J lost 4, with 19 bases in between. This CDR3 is CATTSWGVATGELFF. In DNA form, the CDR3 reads TGTGCCACCACGTCGTGGGGGGTCGCCACCGGGGAGCTGTTTTTT.

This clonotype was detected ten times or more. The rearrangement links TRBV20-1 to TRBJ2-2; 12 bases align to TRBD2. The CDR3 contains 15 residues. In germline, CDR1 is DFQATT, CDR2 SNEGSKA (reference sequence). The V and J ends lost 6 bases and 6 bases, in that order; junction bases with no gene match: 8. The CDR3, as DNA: TGCAGTGCCCAACCCCCTAGCGGGGGGGCCGGGGAGCTGTTTTTT. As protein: CSAQPPSGGAGELFF.

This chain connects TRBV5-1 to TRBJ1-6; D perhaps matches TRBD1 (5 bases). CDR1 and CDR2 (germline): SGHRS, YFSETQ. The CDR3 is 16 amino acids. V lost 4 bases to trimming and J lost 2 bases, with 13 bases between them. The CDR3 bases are TGCGCCAGCAGCCCGGAGAGGGGCACCTATAATTCACCCCTCCACTTT. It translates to CASSPERGTYNSPLHF.

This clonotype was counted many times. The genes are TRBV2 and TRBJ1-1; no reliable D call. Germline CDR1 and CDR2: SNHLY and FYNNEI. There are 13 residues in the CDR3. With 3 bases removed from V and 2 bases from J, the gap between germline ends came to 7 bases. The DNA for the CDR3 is TGTGCCAGCAGTGATCTCGGTAACACTGAAGCTTTCTTT. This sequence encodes CASSDLGNTEAFF.